A selection of T cell receptor beta chains follows, all from one sample in a study of vaccination and CD4 T cells after COVID-19. Antigens for these TCRs are unknown. Using its own MiXCR run on the PCR reads, TCRdb lists one record per CDR3 protein. The sample lists over 9,000 distinct CDR3 sequences; approximately 52% were seen once. The sequenced material came from CD4+ T cells from blood, cultured in vitro. The source of these receptors is a human donor who had recovered from COVID-19. Both conserved end residues are part of each CDR3. Each record gives: V gene, J gene, D gene, clone size, CDR3 DNA, CDR3 protein. D genes are given only for firm matches. Not every row has a clone size; where given, it reads once, few, many or a size class.

TRBV5-1,TRBJ1-4,TRBD1,NA,TGCGCCAGCAGCTTGGGGGACAGCCGAGGGGAAAAACTGTTTTTT,CASSLGDSRGEKLFF
TRBV28,TRBJ2-5,NA,NA,TGTGCCAGCAGAACTAGTGGATGGGAGACCCAGTACTTC,CASRTSGWETQYF
TRBV2,TRBJ2-7,NA,once,TGTGCCAGCGGAACAGGGTTTTACGAGCAGTACTTC,CASGTGFYEQYF
TRBV27,TRBJ2-5,NA,NA,TGTGCCAGCAGTTTATCGATCGGGCAGGGTGAAGAGACCCAGTACTTC,CASSLSIGQGEETQYF
TRBV4-1,TRBJ2-7,TRBD2,NA,TGCGCCAGCAGCCAAGATAGGAGCGGGAGCTTCTACGAGCAGTACTTC,CASSQDRSGSFYEQYF
TRBV25-1,TRBJ2-2,TRBD1,NA,TGTGCCAGCAGTCCCCGGGACAGAGACACCGGGGAGCTGTTTTTT,CASSPRDRDTGELFF
TRBV7-6,TRBJ2-3,TRBD2,NA,TGTGCCAGCAGCTCCTTGCCTAGCGGGAGTCCTGATACGCAGTATTTT,CASSSLPSGSPDTQYF
TRBV4-3,TRBJ1-2,NA,NA,TGCGCCAGCAGCCAAGACATAGGCAGGGGAAGCTATGGCTACACCTTC,CASSQDIGRGSYGYTF
TRBV6-1,TRBJ1-6,TRBD1,NA,TGTGCCAGCCTAACAGGGGATGTTAATTCACCCCTCCACTTT,CASLTGDVNSPLHF
TRBV29-1,TRBJ1-3,NA,NA,TGCAGCGTCGGACAGCCGAGCTCTGGAAACACCATATATTTT,CSVGQPSSGNTIYF
TRBV20-1,TRBJ1-1,NA,few,TGCAGTGCAGAGAACAGGGAAAGTAACACTGAAGCTTTCTTT,CSAENRESNTEAFF
TRBV5-1,TRBJ1-5,NA,NA,TGCGCCAGCAGCTTGGAGGGAGGCAGCAATCAGCCCCAGCATTTT,CASSLEGGSNQPQHF
TRBV6-8,TRBJ1-5,NA,NA,TGTGCCAGCAGTCTGAGTTATAGCAATCAGCCCCAGCATTTT,CASSLSYSNQPQHF
TRBV20-1,TRBJ1-2,NA,few,TGCAGTGCCACGTTGGGGGGGAACTATGGCTACACCTTC,CSATLGGNYGYTF
TRBV15,TRBJ2-1,TRBD2,NA,TGTGCCACCAGCTTCGGACTAGCGGGAGGTTCCAATGAGCAGTTCTTC,CATSFGLAGGSNEQFF
TRBV27,TRBJ2-5,NA,few,TGTGCCAGCAGAGGGTCAGGGGCAGAGACCCAGTACTTC,CASRGSGAETQYF
TRBV20-1,TRBJ2-1,NA,NA,TGCAGTGTTTCCAGGCGGCTAGTCACTTCCAATGAGCAGTTCTTC,CSVSRRLVTSNEQFF
TRBV12-3/TRBV12-4,TRBJ2-5,NA,NA,TGTGCCAGCAGTTTACTAGGGGGAGAAATGGAGACCCAGTACTTC,CASSLLGGEMETQYF
TRBV20-1,TRBJ2-3,TRBD2,NA,TGCAGTGCTAGAGAAGGAGCGGGGGGTTCGTTCGATACGCAGTATTTT,CSAREGAGGSFDTQYF
TRBV30,TRBJ1-1,NA,NA,TGTGCCTGGAGCAGAACTCGGGGGGCTTTCTTT,CAWSRTRGAFF